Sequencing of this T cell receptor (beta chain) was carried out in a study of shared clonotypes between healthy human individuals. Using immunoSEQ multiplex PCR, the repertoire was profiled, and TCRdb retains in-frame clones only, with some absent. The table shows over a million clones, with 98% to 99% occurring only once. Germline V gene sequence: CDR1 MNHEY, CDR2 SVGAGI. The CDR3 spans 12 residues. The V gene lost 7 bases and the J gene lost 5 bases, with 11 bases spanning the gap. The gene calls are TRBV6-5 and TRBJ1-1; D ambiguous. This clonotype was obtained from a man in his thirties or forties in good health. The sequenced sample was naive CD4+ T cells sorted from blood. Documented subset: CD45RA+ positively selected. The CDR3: CASMRFGTEAFF. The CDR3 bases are TGTGCCAGCATGCGGTTTGGGACTGAAGCTTTCTTT.